Reported below is one TCR beta chain. The CDR3 runs 15 residues. Germline CDR1 reads SGHNT; CDR2 reads YYREEE (reference sequence). Losses at the gene ends were 4 bases for V and 5 bases for J; bases not matched to a gene: 7. This sample is drawn from a study of blood T cell repertoires in COVID-19. Looking at the study overall: Sources were T cells, B-cell-depleted T cells, or PBMCs; the material itself was cDNA or gDNA.

Method: immunoSEQ multiplex PCR; TCRdb's copy keeps in-frame clones and lacks some. The top ten clones hold less than 3.5% of a sample with roughly 170,000 clones, about 88% of them seen once. Sequencing was carried out using peripheral blood. The TCR originated in a man in his forties with active or convalescent COVID-19. This chain links TRBV5-4 with TRBJ2-1; 9 positions agree with TRBD2. The CDR3 nucleotides read TGTGCCAGCAGCCATAGCGGGGGACTAAACAATGAGCAGTTCTTC. Translation: CASSHSGGLNNEQFF.